One and the same sample provided the 9 T cell receptor beta chains below, sequenced in a study of T cells in Graves' hyperthyroidism and ophthalmopathy (dated by TCRdb to between 2018 and 2021). The library came from multiplex PCR. Sequencing took place on an Illumina HiSeq 2000. The TCR beta CDR3 regions were amplified from the RNA transcripts. The first round of RT-PCR for the TCR CDR3 was performed with the HTBI primer set and the Qiagen OneStep RT-PCR kit. TCRdb ran its own pipeline on the public reads, namely fastp trimming at Q25 and MiXCR clone calling, and kept in-frame beta chains. Every distinct CDR3 protein forms one entry, paired with its most common genes and DNA. This sample lists over 700,000 distinct CDR3 sequences; about two fifths were detected once. Approximately 8.7% of the sample lies in the top ten. The sample consisted of blood. Receptor source: a man between 18 and 35 years old with Graves' hyperthyroidism.

This clonotype was counted ten times or more. This rearrangement joins TRBV24-1 to TRBJ2-5; 7 nucleotides line up with TRBD1. Germline loops: CDR1 KGHDR, CDR2 SFDVKD. V gave up 2 bases and J gave up 4 bases; unmatched junction bases: 12. The CDR3 runs 17 residues. CDR3 DNA sequence: TGTGCCACCAGTGATTCCCGGGACAGATTAGGCCCAGAGACCCAGTACTTC. Its translation: CATSDSRDRLGPETQYF.

This sequence joins TRBV7-3 and TRBJ2-2, with D perhaps TRBD2 (5 bases). Trimming pared 4 bases from V and 1 base from J, leaving 13 bases between. This CDR3 has 16 residues. Per the germline V gene, CDR1 is SGHTA and CDR2 is FQGTGA. The DNA for the CDR3 is TGTGCCAGCAGCTCATGGGAGTTAGGGAACACCGGGGAGCTGTTTTTT. Residues: CASSSWELGNTGELFF.

V gene TRBV12-3 or TRBV12-4 combines with J gene TRBJ2-5, with D uncertain. V was cut by 6 bases and J by 7 bases, with 18 bases left in between. The CDR3 contains 14 residues. The CDR3 DNA reads TGTGCCAGCAGCCCCCGACCGGCTGGGGTGACCCAGTACTTC. Translating it yields CASSPRPAGVTQYF.

This sequence joins TRBV2 and TRBJ1-6; weak D call: TRBD1 (6 bases). Trimming pared 5 bases from V and 7 bases from J, leaving 18 bases between. CDR1 and CDR2 (germline): SNHLY, FYNNEI. This CDR3 is 16 amino acids long. The CDR3: CASSSAGQITNSPLHF. The CDR3 DNA reads as TGTGCCAGCAGTTCCGCCGGACAGATAACCAATTCACCCCTCCACTTT. Together with reference TRBV2 and TRBJ1-6, the CDR3 gives the full variable domain: EPEVTQTPSHQVTQMGQEVILRCVPISNHLYFYWYRQILGQKVEFLVSFYNNEISEKSEIFDDQFSVERPDGSNFTLKIRSTKLEDSAMYFCASSSAGQITNSPLHFGNGTRLTVT.

Only a few counts were recorded for this clonotype. This sequence joins TRBV7-9 and TRBJ2-7, with 10 nucleotides matching TRBD2. CDR1 SEHNR and CDR2 FQNEAQ come from the germline V gene (reference sequence). This CDR3 is 15 amino acids long. V lost 6 bases and J lost 4; bases outside the gene matches: 9. DNA for the CDR3: TGTGCCAGCAGGGCGAGCGGGAGGGCCGAATACGAGCAGTACTTC. Its translation: CASRASGRAEYEQYF.

This clonotype showed up just a few times. The rearrangement uses TRBV25-1 and TRBJ2-2; 8 positions match TRBD1. The CDR3 extends over 13 amino acids. Germline CDR1 and CDR2: MGHDK and SYGVNS. V gave up 6 bases and J gave up 7 bases; unmatched junction bases: 4. DNA for the CDR3: TGTGCCAGCAGGGGGACAGGCCACGGGGAGCTGTTTTTT. This sequence encodes CASRGTGHGELFF.

The rearrangement uses TRBV7-2 and TRBJ2-7; 7 bases align to TRBD2. Germline V gene data show CDR1 as SGHTA and CDR2 as FQGNSA. This CDR3 is built from 15 residues. V dropped 1 base and J dropped 4; count of bases not matched to a gene: 7. The CDR3 loop reads CASSLGLAPEYEQYF. In nucleotides, the CDR3 is TGTGCCAGCAGCTTAGGACTAGCCCCGGAGTACGAGCAGTACTTC.

This clonotype has more than one count but fewer than ten. In DNA, the CDR3 is TGCAGTGCTAGTGTCAGCTCCTACGAGCAGTACTTC. This codes for CSASVSSYEQYF. The chain joins TRBV20-1 to TRBJ2-7; D is ambiguous. CDR1 is DFQATT and CDR2 is SNEGSKA in the germline V gene (reference sequence). The germline V and J ends were trimmed by 3 bases and 0 bases, with 6 bases remaining between them. The length of the CDR3 is 12 residues.

This clonotype has just a few counts. This chain links TRBV7-9 with TRBJ2-2, with unresolved D. V lost 5 bases, J lost 4 bases, and 11 bases lay in between. Germline V gives CDR1 SEHNR, CDR2 FQNEAQ (reference sequence). CDR3 length: 14 amino acids. CDR3 nucleotides: TGTGCCAGCAGCCAATTCTGGGGCACCGGGGAGCTGTTTTTT. This sequence encodes CASSQFWGTGELFF. The full variable domain, with the rest looked up from reference TRBV7-9 and TRBJ2-2, is DTGVSQNPRHKITKRGQNVTFRCDPISEHNRLYWYRQTLGQGPEFLTYFQNEAQLEKSRLLSDRFSAERPKGSFSTLEIQRTEQGDSAMYLCASSQFWGTGELFFGEGSRLTVL.